The following is a T cell receptor (beta chain) sequence with its context. The antigen is undetermined. The sample originates from a study of T cells expressing NK-cell markers. The overall study: One of the eight sequenced donors was seronegative, whereas the other seven were HCMV-seropositive.

The CDR3 loop spans 13 amino acids. The germline V gene has CDR1 LNHDA and CDR2 SQIVND (reference sequence). UMIs accompanied the 5'RACE template switching by which TCR beta cDNA was made. TCRdb reprocessed the 5' RACE reads, keeping one entry per CDR3 protein, no DNA. This sample's clone table lists fewer than 200,000 distinct CDR3 sequences. Whole-study results and caveats: The dominant NKG2C+ clonotypes represented roughly 1.0-7.5% of CD8+ T cells in six donors.

This chain joins TRBV19 and TRBJ1-2; TCRdb's D gene call, TRBD1, goes unchecked for lack of DNA. This sequence originates from a woman aged 18 to 75 in good health. Sequencing used blood T cells: a sorted CD56 or NKG2C T cell subset, CD4+ or CD8+ T cells, or bulk PBMC T cells (not recorded which). The CDR3 reads CASRSHRGYGYTF.